These T cell receptor beta chains were read from a single sample in a study of cytomegalovirus exposure and HLA in healthy donors. TCRdb's table, derived via immunoSEQ multiplex PCR, lists solely in-frame clones and lacks some. Of about 170,000 clones in the sample, 79% were seen once. Sequencing was done on a sample of PBMCs. Receptor source: a woman in her forties or fifties in good health and CMV-seronegative. The conserved cysteine and the conserved F or W are not part of the CDR3 here. A D gene is named only where the DNA matches it firmly.

NA	TRBV7-2	TRBJ2-2	ASSLGAATGELF
TRBD1	TRBV18	TRBJ1-5	ASSQTGGNQPQH
TRBD2	TRBV5-1	TRBJ2-3	ASSLPASGLAGASSTDTQY
TRBD1	TRBV18	TRBJ2-5	ASSQGLQETQY
TRBD2	TRBV10-3	TRBJ2-7	AISESREAGEQY
NA	TRBV6-1	TRBJ1-1	ASRIVEVLNTEAF
NA	TRBV19	TRBJ1-2	ASSNPQRGDYSNYGYT
NA	TRBV12-5	TRBJ2-5	ASANSRITGVQETQY
TRBD1	TRBV15	TRBJ1-3	ATSGRQGDGNTIY
TRBD2	TRBV11-3	TRBJ2-3	ASSPPTSRDTQY
TRBD1	TRBV29-1	TRBJ2-5	SGQGVLETQY
TRBD1	TRBV5-1	TRBJ1-4	ASSLTGTGFEKLF
NA	TRBV18	TRBJ1-5	ASSDRNSNQPQH
NA	TRBV2	TRBJ1-4	ASSPHRATNEKLF
NA	TRBV6-6	TRBJ2-2	ASSSTRPNTGELF
TRBD1	TRBV9	TRBJ2-6	ASSVAQGALGANVLT
TRBD2	TRBV23-1	TRBJ2-6	ASSLAGTGANVLT
TRBD1	TRBV18	TRBJ2-3	ASSPRGGTTDTQY
NA	TRBV7-9	TRBJ1-6	ASSSQTSGHSPLR
TRBD2	TRBV11-2	TRBJ2-1	ASSIGLAGGRNEQF
TRBD2	TRBV7-9	TRBJ2-1	ASSLEPGLAGGEQF
NA	TRBV28	TRBJ1-2	ASSPPGGTVGYT
NA	TRBV5-8	TRBJ1-4	ASSLGTQQGSKEKLF
TRBD2	TRBV4-3	TRBJ2-3	ASSRLLAGGTDTQY
NA	TRBV9	TRBJ1-5	ASSVATWATSNQPQH
NA	TRBV7-7	TRBJ2-7	ASSPRLGVSYEQY
TRBD1	TRBV29-1	TRBJ2-1	SVVTGGYEQF
TRBD1	TRBV5-1	TRBJ2-7	ASSWGDRGLYEQY
NA	TRBV18	TRBJ1-1	ASSRKDRNTEAF
NA	TRBV2	TRBJ1-5	ASRGSEWGAQH
TRBD1	TRBV7-2	TRBJ2-7	ASSRDRGSGEQY
NA	TRBV7-6	TRBJ2-7	ASSLASDSYEQY
NA	TRBV6-5	TRBJ2-7	ASSLPGANEQY
NA	TRBV6-1	TRBJ1-1	ASSDQGRGTEAF
TRBD1	TRBV7-2	TRBJ1-5	ASGQGDQPQH
TRBD1	TRBV4-1	TRBJ1-4	ASSQIGTGGKHEKLF
TRBD2	TRBV7-2	TRBJ2-2	ASSLARRGGRTGELF
NA	TRBV15	TRBJ1-1	ATSPLGGQPEAF
TRBD2	TRBV29-1	TRBJ2-3	SSNAGTSGYTDTQY
NA	TRBV5-6	TRBJ2-1	ASSLWGDSPYNEQF
TRBD2	TRBV11-2	TRBJ2-1	ASSTTSGGNNEQF
NA	TRBV28	TRBJ1-2	ASSSREGYT
NA	TRBV4-3	TRBJ1-4	ASSWGPGNEKLF
NA	TRBV19	TRBJ1-5	ASTSGTTSSQPQH
TRBD2	TRBV28	TRBJ2-3	ASSRAGRDTQY
NA	TRBV18	TRBJ2-5	ASSPPPGVQETQY
NA	TRBV9	TRBJ2-7	ASKGLADSEQY